The rows below give T cell receptor beta chains drawn from one sample of a study of shared T cell receptors in the human thymus. The repertoire was sequenced with immunoSEQ multiplex PCR; TCRdb's copy has only in-frame clones and lacks some. In the table there are roughly 700,000 clones, roughly 90% of which are singletons. These data are also associated with another study on human thymus T cells.

Sequencing was performed on thymocytes. These receptors were obtained from a boy under two years old with a congenital heart defect. Both conserved end residues are trimmed from each CDR3. Some rows mark clone size as missing; the rest say once, few, many or name a class of expanded clone.

>TRBV11-2|TRBJ1-2|.
ASSLGQGYGYT
>TRBV29-1|TRBJ2-2|.
SVVGGLSWGALPGELF
>TRBV6-1|TRBJ2-7|.
ASSTPTGASYEQY
>TRBV10-3|TRBJ1-2|.
AISESRQGKNYGYT
>TRBV7-2|TRBJ2-7|few
ASSPGREREQY
>TRBV13|TRBJ2-3|.
ASSLEASGRPSTDTQY
>TRBV28|TRBJ1-5|.
ASSLPGQGILNQPQH
>TRBV12-5|TRBJ1-5|once
ASGLGQEPYSNQPQH
>TRBV14|TRBJ2-3|.
ASSQAEGVEDTQY
>TRBV28|TRBJ2-5|.
ASSAVRGGKETQY
>TRBV4-1|TRBJ1-1|.
ASSQDTGVNTEAF
>TRBV25-1|TRBJ2-4|.
ASSEYRGGGIQY
>TRBV4-3|TRBJ2-1|.
ASSHTRNTYNEQF
>TRBV29-1|TRBJ1-1|.
SVEGPVGYTEAF
>TRBV28|TRBJ1-1|.
ASSLRDSHIMNTEAF
>TRBV14|TRBJ2-7|once
ASSPPGLHSYEQY
>TRBV12-5|TRBJ2-1|.
ASGVLSSYNEQF
>TRBV5-4|TRBJ1-1|.
ASSTGGRAF
>TRBV27|TRBJ2-7|once
ASSPPGTAIPYEQY
>TRBV2|TRBJ2-1|.
ASSVKLAGAPYNEQF
>TRBV29-1|TRBJ2-7|.
SVEDRGTGSYEQY
>TRBV4-2|TRBJ2-5|once
ASSQAYPTSGSGRQETQY
>TRBV7-8|TRBJ2-7|.
ASSPGAGGWY
>TRBV15|TRBJ2-3|.
ATSRDSGLAADTQY
>TRBV27|TRBJ2-2|.
ASSLFKPGELF
>TRBV5-6|TRBJ2-7|few
ASSSRRDTYEQY
>TRBV6-6|TRBJ2-7|.
ASTSGREQMNEQY
>TRBV19|TRBJ1-4|few
ASSRGGHRNEKLF
>TRBV4-1|TRBJ2-1|.
ASSQDHLAGWGNEQF
>TRBV27|TRBJ2-1|.
ASSFGGGWEQF
>TRBV11-3|TRBJ2-1|once
ASTCRQGAYNEQF
>TRBV30|TRBJ1-1|.
AWGEFNTEAF
>TRBV2|TRBJ2-7|.
ASSAGQGLTYEQY
>TRBV6-5|TRBJ1-1|.
ASSYVDRYEAF
>TRBV5-1|TRBJ2-1|.
ASSQGEGDNEQF
>TRBV10-3|TRBJ2-7|.
AISGQGPTYEQY
>TRBV5-5|TRBJ1-1|.
ASNPWTTGGNTEAF
>TRBV11-2|TRBJ1-4|.
ASSPRRSPDRGGKLF
>TRBV27|TRBJ1-2|.
ASSCGYGYT
>TRBV6-1|TRBJ1-2|.
ASSEGQGVYGYT
>TRBV23-1|TRBJ2-7|once
ASPWAGLLEQY